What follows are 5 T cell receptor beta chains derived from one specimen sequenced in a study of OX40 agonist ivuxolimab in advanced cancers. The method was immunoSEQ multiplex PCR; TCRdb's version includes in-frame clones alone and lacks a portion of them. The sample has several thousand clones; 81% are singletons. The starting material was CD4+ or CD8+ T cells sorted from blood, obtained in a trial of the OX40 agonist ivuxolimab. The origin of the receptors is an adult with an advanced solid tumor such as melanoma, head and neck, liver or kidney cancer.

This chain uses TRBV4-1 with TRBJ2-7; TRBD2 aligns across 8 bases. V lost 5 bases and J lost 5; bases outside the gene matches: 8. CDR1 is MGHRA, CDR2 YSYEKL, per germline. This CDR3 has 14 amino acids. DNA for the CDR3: TGCGCCAGCAGCGCCGGGGGGGGCCTCGACGAGCAGTACTTC. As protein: CASSAGGGLDEQYF.

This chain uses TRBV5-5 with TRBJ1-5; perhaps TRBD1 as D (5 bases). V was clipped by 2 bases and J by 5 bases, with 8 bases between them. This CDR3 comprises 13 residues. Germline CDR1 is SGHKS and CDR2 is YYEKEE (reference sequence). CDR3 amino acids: CASSLWDYQPQHF. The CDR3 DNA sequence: TGTGCCAGCAGCTTATGGGACTATCAGCCCCAGCATTTT.

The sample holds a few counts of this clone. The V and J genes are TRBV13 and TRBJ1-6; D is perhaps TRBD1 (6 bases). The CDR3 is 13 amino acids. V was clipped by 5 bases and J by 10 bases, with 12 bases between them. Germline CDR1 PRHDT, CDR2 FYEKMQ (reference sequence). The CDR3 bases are TGTGCCAGCAGCGTCACAGGGAAATCACCCCTCCACTTT. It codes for CASSVTGKSPLHF.

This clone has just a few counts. The CDR3 is CASRLRGSYNEQFF. CDR3 DNA sequence: TGTGCCAGCAGGCTTAGGGGTTCCTACAATGAGCAGTTCTTC. This rearrangement joins TRBV5-8 to TRBJ2-1; the D gene is possibly TRBD1 (5 bases). The CDR3 sequence is 14 residues long. V lost 5 bases, J lost 1 base, and 10 bases lay in between. CDR1 and CDR2 from the germline V gene are SGHTS and YDEGEE.

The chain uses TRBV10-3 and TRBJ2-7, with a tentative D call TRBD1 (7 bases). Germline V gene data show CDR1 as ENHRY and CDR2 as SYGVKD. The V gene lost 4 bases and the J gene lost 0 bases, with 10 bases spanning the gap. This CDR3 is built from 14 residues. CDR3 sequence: CAISAGGPSYEQYF. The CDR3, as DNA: TGTGCCATCAGTGCAGGGGGGCCCTCCTACGAGCAGTACTTC.